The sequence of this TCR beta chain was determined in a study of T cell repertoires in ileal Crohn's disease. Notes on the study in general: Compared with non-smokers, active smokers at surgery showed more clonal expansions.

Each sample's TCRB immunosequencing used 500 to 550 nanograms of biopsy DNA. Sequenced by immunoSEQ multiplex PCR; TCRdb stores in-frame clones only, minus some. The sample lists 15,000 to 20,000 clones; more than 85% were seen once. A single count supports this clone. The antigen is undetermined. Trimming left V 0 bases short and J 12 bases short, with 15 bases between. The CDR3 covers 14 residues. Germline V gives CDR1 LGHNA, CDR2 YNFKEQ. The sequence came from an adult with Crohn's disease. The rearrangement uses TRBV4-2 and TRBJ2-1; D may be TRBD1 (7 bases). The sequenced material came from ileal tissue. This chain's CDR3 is CASSQDWRDRGQFF. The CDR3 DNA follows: TGTGCCAGCAGCCAAGATTGGAGGGACAGAGGGCAGTTCTTC.